This is a list of T cell receptor beta chains from one sample in a study of blood T cell repertoires in COVID-19. The assay was immunoSEQ multiplex PCR, and TCRdb's table has in-frame clones only and misses some. The data hold some 300,000 clones, with about nine tenths observed a single time. The sequencing input was PBMCs or T cells enriched from blood (not recorded which). These receptors came from a woman aged 45-65 years who had been exposed to COVID-19. CDR3s include the opening cysteine and the closing phenylalanine or tryptophan. D genes are given only for firm matches. Clone size is shown for a subset of rows, as once, few, many or a class of expanded clone.

TRBD1	once	TRBJ1-6	TRBV27	19	TGTGCCAGCAGTTCACCCAAGCCGCCCGGGACAGGGAGGAATTCACCCCTCCACTTT	CASSSPKPPGTGRNSPLHF
-	-	TRBJ1-1	TRBV18	13	TGTGCCAGCTCACCACGACAGGACACTGAAGCTTTCTTT	CASSPRQDTEAFF
-	-	TRBJ1-4	TRBV11-2	14	TGTGCCAGCAGCTCCCGTTCAACTAATGAAAAACTGTTTTTT	CASSSRSTNEKLFF
TRBD2	-	TRBJ2-2	TRBV14	17	TGTGCCAGCAGCCGGGAAGGGACTAGCGGGGATCACGGGGAGCTGTTTTTT	CASSREGTSGDHGELFF
TRBD1	-	TRBJ2-3	TRBV14	17	TGTGCCAGCAGCCAAGTAACAGGGGGATCTGGCACAGATACGCAGTATTTT	CASSQVTGGSGTDTQYF
TRBD2	-	TRBJ2-1	TRBV24-1	15	TGTGCCACCGGCCCCGTGGGGGGGTCCTACAATGAGCAGTTCTTC	CATGPVGGSYNEQFF
TRBD2	-	TRBJ2-7	TRBV3-1/TRBV3-2	15	TGTGCCAGCAGCCAAGGGCGGGGGACCTCCTACGAGCAGTACTTC	CASSQGRGTSYEQYF
-	few	TRBJ1-4	TRBV5-1	16	TGCGCCAGCAGCTTGGCGCCTCCGGGAACTAATGAAAAACTGTTTTTT	CASSLAPPGTNEKLFF
-	-	TRBJ1-5	TRBV2	12	TGTGCCAGCAGTCGAGGAAATCAGCCCCAGCATTTT	CASSRGNQPQHF
-	-	TRBJ1-4	TRBV3-1/TRBV3-2	15	TGTGCCAGCAGCCAAGCCAAACAGACTAATGAAAAACTGTTTTTT	CASSQAKQTNEKLFF
TRBD1	-	TRBJ1-2	TRBV19	12	TGTGCCAGTAGCCACACAGGGGGTGGCTACACCTTC	CASSHTGGGYTF
TRBD2	-	TRBJ2-1	TRBV19	17	TGTGCCAGTAGTCCGACTAGCGGGGGGACATTCCTACATGAGCAGTTCTTC	CASSPTSGGTFLHEQFF
-	-	TRBJ1-5	TRBV4-2	17	TGTGCCAGCAGCCAAGATCTAGGTGGCACTGCAGGGGAGCCCCAGCATTTT	CASSQDLGGTAGEPQHF
-	-	TRBJ2-2	TRBV27	13	TGTGCCAGCAGTTCCTTGAACACCGGGGAGCTGTTTTTT	CASSSLNTGELFF
-	once	TRBJ1-2	TRBV7-9	14	TGTGCCAGCAGCTTAGAGGACACCTTCTATGGCTACACCTTC	CASSLEDTFYGYTF
-	-	TRBJ2-5	TRBV5-1	15	TGCGCCAGCAGCTTGGCCGCGGGATTACAAGAGACCCAGTACTTC	CASSLAAGLQETQYF
-	-	TRBJ1-3	TRBV27	13	TGTGCCAGCAGTACAGGGCCCGGAAACACCATATATTTT	CASSTGPGNTIYF
TRBD2	-	TRBJ2-2	TRBV18	16	TGTGCCAGCTCACCACCGAACGGGGGGGACACCGGGGAGCTGTTTTTT	CASSPPNGGDTGELFF
TRBD2	few	TRBJ2-5	TRBV5-1	15	TGCGCCAGCAGCTTGCTAAGCGGGGGGCAAGAGACCCAGTACTTC	CASSLLSGGQETQYF
TRBD2	-	TRBJ2-3	TRBV2	16	TGTGCCAGCAGTGAAGCTTCGGGGGGGGGCACAGATACGCAGTATTTT	CASSEASGGGTDTQYF
TRBD1	-	TRBJ2-7	TRBV19	13	TGTGCCAGTAGTGGACAGGGGGCGGATAAGCAGTACTTC	CASSGQGADKQYF
-	-	TRBJ2-3	TRBV30	15	TGTGCCTGGAACCTAGGGGTAGGGAGGACAGATACGCAGTATTTT	CAWNLGVGRTDTQYF
-	-	TRBJ1-6	TRBV3-1/TRBV3-2	16	TGTGCCAGCAGCCAAGACAGGGCAACCTATAATTCACCCCTCCACTTT	CASSQDRATYNSPLHF
-	-	TRBJ2-7	TRBV21-1	14	TGTGCCAGCAGCCTTGGACAGGGGGCTGACGAGCAGTACTTC	CASSLGQGADEQYF
-	-	TRBJ2-1	TRBV29-1	11	TGCAGCGTTGTCCCCCCAGGGGAGCAGTTCTTC	CSVVPPGEQFF